Presented here are 23 T cell receptor beta chains from one specimen sequenced in a study of T-cell memory formation after mild COVID-19. Each CDR3 protein gets one entry after TCRdb re-called the 5' RACE reads with MiXCR. The sample contains about 190,000 distinct CDR3 sequences, about 18% of which appear only once. The sample consisted of PBMCs or a T cell subset sorted from them (not recorded which). Receptors originate from an adult woman who had mild COVID-19 (a few samples of this study predate the infection). Cell type and time point are not known.

A few counts support this clonotype. This rearrangement joins TRBV4-3 to TRBJ2-7, with a tentative D call TRBD2 (6 bases). The CDR3 consists of 13 residues. Germline V gene lookup returns CDR1 LGHNA and CDR2 YSLEER. The V end was cut by 4 bases, the J end by 2 bases, with 9 bases between. Written as DNA, the CDR3 is TGCGCCAGCAGCCCGGGGGAGACCTACGAGCAGTACTTC. It encodes CASSPGETYEQYF.

This clonotype was counted a few times. This chain uses TRBV18 with TRBJ2-7; no clear D. Germline V gives CDR1 KGHSH, CDR2 LQKENI. Deletions cut 0 bases from V and 3 bases from J, with 6 bases between. CDR3 length equals 13 residues. The CDR3 coding sequence is TGTGCCAGCTCACCACCGACGGGCTACGAGCAGTACTTC. Its translation is CASSPPTGYEQYF.

The chain links TRBV18 to TRBJ2-5; 10 positions match TRBD2. CDR1 is KGHSH and CDR2 is LQKENI in the germline V gene. Trimming removed 0 bases from V and 4 bases from J; junction bases left unmatched: 5. The CDR3 contains 16 residues. The CDR3 protein is CASSPPSSGRGETQYF. CDR3 bases: TGTGCCAGCTCACCACCTTCTAGCGGGAGAGGAGAGACCCAGTACTTC.

CDR3 coding DNA: TGTGCCAGCAGCCCGACTAGCGGGATGGGAGAGACCCAGTACTTC. Encoded protein: CASSPTSGMGETQYF. The genes are TRBV7-3 and TRBJ2-5, with TRBD2 matching 11 bases. V was clipped by 5 bases and J by 4 bases; unmatched bases: 6. Germline values: CDR1 SGHTA, CDR2 FQGTGA. This CDR3 contains 15 residues.

This clonotype has only a few counts. V usage is TRBV2 and J usage is TRBJ1-2; weak D call: TRBD1 (5 bases). CDR1 is SNHLY and CDR2 is FYNNEI in the germline V gene. The CDR3 is 12 residues long. V lost 8 bases to trimming and J lost 4 bases, with 11 bases between them. The CDR3 region is CASARDGYGYTF. CDR3 nucleotide sequence: TGTGCCAGCGCCCGGGACGGCTATGGCTACACCTTC. The whole variable domain, filled in from reference TRBV2 and TRBJ1-2, reads EPEVTQTPSHQVTQMGQEVILRCVPISNHLYFYWYRQILGQKVEFLVSFYNNEISEKSEIFDDQFSVERPDGSNFTLKIRSTKLEDSAMYFCASARDGYGYTFGSGTRLTVV.

This clonotype was detected a few times. The rearrangement joins TRBV24-1 to TRBJ2-5; 7 nucleotides agree with TRBD1. CDR3 length: 16 amino acids. Trimming took 3 bases from V and 5 from J; bases not matched to a gene: 11. The germline gives CDR1 KGHDR, CDR2 SFDVKD. Written as DNA, the CDR3 is TGTGCCACCAGTGATAAGACAGGGTCCGTAATGGAGACCCAGTACTTC. It is translated as CATSDKTGSVMETQYF.

This clonotype was detected a few times. This rearrangement joins TRBV15 to TRBJ2-2; D could derive from TRBD1 or TRBD2 (5 bases each). Germline V lookup: CDR1 LNHNV, CDR2 YYDKDF (reference sequence). V lost 0 bases and J lost 5, with 13 bases in between. The CDR3 sequence is 16 residues long. The CDR3 DNA sequence: TGTGCCACCAGCAGAGATTTGGGGACGCATACCGGGGAGCTGTTTTTT. This codes for CATSRDLGTHTGELFF.

This clonotype appeared a few times. The rearrangement links TRBV29-1 to TRBJ2-5; TRBD2 agrees at 7 bases. CDR1 is SQVTM, CDR2 ANQGSEA, per germline. The CDR3 consists of 14 residues. V was pared by 4 bases and J by 7 bases, with 12 bases of the junction left unmatched. The CDR3 bases are TGCAGCGTTGGGACTAGGGGCGTCGATAGGACCCAGTACTTC. Protein: CSVGTRGVDRTQYF.

The chain uses TRBV29-1 and TRBJ2-5; D remains ambiguous. V lost 8 bases and J lost 1, with 8 bases in between. The CDR3 is made up of 11 amino acids. In germline, CDR1 is SQVTM, CDR2 ANQGSEA. Here the CDR3 DNA reads TGCAGCCCCGCGTCCCAAGAGACCCAGTACTTC. Encoded protein: CSPASQETQYF.

This chain uses TRBV29-1 with TRBJ1-1; D unresolved. V dropped 4 bases and J dropped 4 bases, with 7 bases sitting between them. CDR1 is SQVTM and CDR2 is ANQGSEA in the germline V gene. The CDR3 extends over 11 amino acids. CDR3 bases: TGCAGCGTTGTACAGCTCACTGAAGCTTTCTTT. As protein: CSVVQLTEAFF.

The chain combines TRBV29-1 with TRBJ2-7; TRBD1 matches 9 bases. Germline trimming cut 6 bases from V and 5 bases from J; bases unmatched to any gene: 8. Germline V gene lookup returns CDR1 SQVTM and CDR2 ANQGSEA. The CDR3 covers 13 residues. CDR3 coding DNA: TGCAGCGTGTTGGGGACAGGGTTCCACGAGCAGTACTTC. Translation gives CSVLGTGFHEQYF.

The chain employs TRBV12-3 or TRBV12-4 and TRBJ1-3; D is perhaps TRBD1 (5 bases). With 3 bases removed from V and 8 bases from J, the gap between germline ends came to 17 bases. The CDR3 loop spans 15 amino acids. The CDR3 loop is CASSLSSGRFDTIYF. The CDR3 DNA is TGTGCCAGCAGTTTGAGTTCAGGGAGGTTCGACACCATATATTTT.

The V and J genes are TRBV29-1 and TRBJ1-1, with D possibly TRBD1 on 6 matching bases. This CDR3 comprises 15 residues. Germline values: CDR1 SQVTM, CDR2 ANQGSEA. DNA of the CDR3: TGCACCGGCGTTTTAGGGGGGTCCACGAACACTGAAGCTTTCTTT. Translating it yields CTGVLGGSTNTEAFF.

This clonotype was detected only a few times. The gene calls are TRBV6-1 and TRBJ1-1, with 8 bases aligning to TRBD1. This CDR3 spans 17 amino acids. V dropped 0 bases and J dropped 1; count of bases not matched to a gene: 7. Germline loops: CDR1 MNHNS, CDR2 SASEGT. CDR3 region: CASSEAGYGTGNTEAFF. The CDR3 DNA reads as TGTGCCAGCAGTGAAGCGGGCTATGGGACAGGGAACACTGAAGCTTTCTTT.

J is TRBJ2-7 and V is TRBV7-2; D is unresolved. Per germline, CDR1 SGHTA and CDR2 FQGNSA. This CDR3 has 12 residues. The germline V and J ends were trimmed by 8 bases and 3 bases, with 11 bases remaining between them. CDR3 bases: TGTGCCAGCGGCCTTTGGATCTACGAGCAGTACTTC. Translation gives CASGLWIYEQYF.

This clonotype was seen a few times. The chain employs TRBV20-1 and TRBJ1-1, with a tentative D call TRBD1 (6 bases). The CDR3 has 15 residues. The germline CDR1 and CDR2 sequences are DFQATT and SNEGSKA (reference sequence). Trimming took off 1 base at V and 0 bases at J, with 12 bases between the two ends. As DNA, the CDR3 is TGCAGTGCTAGAGTGGAGGGGGAAATGAACACTGAAGCTTTCTTT. Translation: CSARVEGEMNTEAFF.

There are a few counts of this clonotype. The chain employs TRBV7-3 and TRBJ2-1, with a weak D call TRBD1 (6 bases). Germline V gene lookup returns CDR1 SGHTA and CDR2 FQGTGA. Trimming took 2 bases from V and 5 from J, leaving 10 bases between them. CDR3 size: 14 residues. The DNA for the CDR3 is TGTGCCAGCAGCTTACCAGGGGCCCACAATGAGCAGTTCTTC. Its protein product is CASSLPGAHNEQFF.

This clonotype appeared a few times. The chain joins TRBV11-2 to TRBJ2-2; tentative D call: TRBD2 (6 bases). Trimming removed 5 bases at V and 4 bases at J, with 11 bases between. The V gene's germline CDR1 is SGHAT and CDR2 FQNNGV. The CDR3 consists of 14 residues. The CDR3, as DNA: TGTGCCAGCAGCGTATTGGAGGGCACCGGGGAGCTGTTTTTT. Protein: CASSVLEGTGELFF.

The rearrangement uses TRBV4-3 and TRBJ2-7; TRBD2 matches 7 bases. The CDR3 length is 14 residues. Germline values: CDR1 LGHNA, CDR2 YSLEER. The V gene end was trimmed by 4 bases and the J gene end by 4 bases; junction bases not matched to a gene: 7. CDR3 amino acids: CASSPWDSGYEQYF. CDR3 coding DNA: TGCGCCAGCAGCCCCTGGGATAGCGGGTACGAGCAGTACTTC.

This clonotype was observed a handful of times. V is TRBV5-1 and J is TRBJ2-2; D gene unclear. This CDR3 has 12 amino acids. The V gene's germline CDR1 is SGHRS and CDR2 YFSETQ. The V end lost 4 bases, the J end lost 3 bases, and 4 bases lay between the germline ends. CDR3 residues: CASSVYTGELFF. CDR3 coding DNA: TGCGCCAGCAGCGTTTACACCGGGGAGCTGTTTTTT.

About this clonotype: At one of its ends the junction is not consistent with the germline gene, which may arise from a read error. The chain combines TRBV7-7 with TRBJ2-3, with D possibly called TRBD1 or TRBD2 (5 bases each). There are 15 residues in the CDR3. Germline-derived CDR1 and CDR2 are SSHAT and FNYEAQ (reference sequence). The CDR3 nucleotides are TGTGCTAGCAGCCCGGGGCGAACTAGCACAGATACGCAGTATTTT. Translated: CASSPGRTSTDTQYF.

The rearrangement uses TRBV5-6 and TRBJ2-7; 7 nucleotides match TRBD1. This CDR3 spans 14 amino acids. The V segment lost 3 bases and the J segment 2 bases; nucleotides outside the gene matches: 5. The germline CDR1 and CDR2 sequences are SGHDT and YYEEEE. CDR3 loop: CASSWGTDTYEQYF. In DNA form, the CDR3 reads TGTGCCAGCAGCTGGGGGACAGATACCTACGAGCAGTACTTC. The full variable domain, in which reference TRBV5-6 and TRBJ2-7 provide the parts outside the CDR3, is DAGVTQSPTHLIKTRGQQVTLRCSPKSGHDTVSWYQQALGQGPQFIFQYYEEEERQRGNFPDRFSGHQFPNYSSELNVNALLLGDSALYLCASSWGTDTYEQYFGPGTRLTVT.

The gene calls are TRBV18 and TRBJ2-7, with 9 bases lining up with TRBD1. Trimming at V came to 2 bases and at J to 2 bases, leaving 4 bases not matched to a gene. Germline lookup yields CDR1 KGHSH and CDR2 LQKENI. The CDR3 has 15 residues. The CDR3 region has the DNA TGTGCCAGCTCACCAGGGACAGGGAGCACCTACGAGCAGTACTTC. Translation gives CASSPGTGSTYEQYF.